The present TCR beta chain was sequenced within a study of blood T cell repertoires in COVID-19. This CDR3 has 16 amino acids. Trimming removed 2 bases at V and 3 bases at J, with 13 bases between. The germline V gene has CDR1 MNHEY and CDR2 SVGEGT. The protocol was immunoSEQ multiplex PCR, while the TCRdb copy is restricted to in-frame clones and leaves out a portion. The sample records 250,000 to 350,000 clones, 65% to 85% being singletons. What was sequenced was peripheral blood. This chain connects TRBV6-2 or TRBV6-3 to TRBJ1-4, with D perhaps matching TRBD1 (6 bases). This receptor was taken from a human donor with COVID-19, enrolled during active disease. The donor label of this sample is uncertain. The CDR3 nucleotides are TGTGCCAGCAGTTACGATGTCGGACAGCCTAATGAAAAACTGTTTTTT. Amino acids: CASSYDVGQPNEKLFF.